The clone carrying this T cell receptor (beta chain) showed up just a few times. Its antigen is still unknown. This entry belongs to a study of T cell repertoires in cytomegalovirus infection. Study-wide points: In two of eight donors, the top clonotype was HLA-C-restricted CMV-specific. Identification of carriers of CMV plus the relevant HLA was achieved through cumulative public TCR beta family frequency.

The CDR3 is 14 amino acids. In germline, CDR1 is SEHNR, CDR2 FQNEAQ (reference sequence). Trimming removed 5 bases from V and 5 bases from J; junction bases left unmatched: 6. TCRdb passed the reads through MiXCR, listing each CDR3 protein once. The sample carries about 160,000 distinct CDR3 sequences, roughly 18% recorded once. Sequencing input: CD8+ T cells from PBMCs. The TCR comes from a human donor in good health (CMV status not recorded). Some clones in this sample may be carry-over from other donors' samples. The rearrangement uses TRBV7-9 and TRBJ1-2, with 9 bases aligning to TRBD1. DNA for the CDR3: TGTGCCAGCAGCCAAGTGGACAGGGGATATGGCTACACCTTC. It is translated as CASSQVDRGYGYTF.